The 20 T cell receptor beta chains below come from one sample, sequenced in a study of technical replicates of blood from several donors. Generated by immunoSEQ multiplex PCR, the TCRdb table keeps only in-frame clones and is missing some. The profile covers some 80,000 clones, with over 85% appearing a single time and about 0.27% taken by the ten largest. Source material: T cells isolated from PBMCs. These receptors were obtained from a human donor in good health.

This clone came up once. V and J are TRBV9 and TRBJ2-7; 11 positions match TRBD1. The J segment lost 5 bases and the V segment lost 4 bases, leaving 8 bases of the junction unmatched. The CDR3 runs 15 residues. The germline gives CDR1 SGDLS, CDR2 YYNGEE. In nucleotides, the CDR3 is TGTGCCAGCAGCAAGTCCGGGACAGGGGGGGACGAGCAGTACTTC. It is translated as CASSKSGTGGDEQYF.

The V gene is TRBV11-2, the J gene TRBJ2-7; maybe TRBD1 (5 bases). This CDR3 spans 14 amino acids. The germline V gene encodes CDR1 SGHAT and CDR2 FQNNGV. V was pared by 4 bases and J by 2 bases, with 12 bases between. CDR3 loop: CASSSRQFTYEQYF. The DNA for the CDR3 is TGTGCCAGCAGCTCCCGACAGTTTACCTACGAGCAGTACTTC.

The chain's CDR3 is CASSMGSGYEQYF. The CDR3, as DNA: TGTGCCAGTAGTATGGGTTCGGGATACGAGCAGTACTTC. The chain has TRBV19 and TRBJ2-7; tentatively, D is TRBD2 (5 bases). Germline CDR1 reads LNHDA; CDR2 reads SQIVND (reference sequence). This CDR3 is built from 13 residues. Trimming cost V 3 bases and J 4 bases, with 10 bases left between them.

This rearrangement joins TRBV7-9 to TRBJ1-2; a possible D gene is TRBD1 (5 bases). Germline-derived CDR1 and CDR2 are SEHNR and FQNEAQ (reference sequence). The CDR3 consists of 13 residues. V lost 3 bases and J lost 7, with 12 bases in between. CDR3 DNA sequence: TGTGCCAGCAGCTTTTCGACCCAGGGTGGCTACACCTTC. Translation gives CASSFSTQGGYTF.

This sequence joins TRBV4-2 and TRBJ2-7; 8 bases line up with TRBD1. The CDR3 spans 15 residues. Per the germline V gene, CDR1 is LGHNA and CDR2 is YNFKEQ. After removal of 4 bases from V and 1 base from J, the junction contained 6 bases not matched to a gene. This CDR3 is CASSLGQGDSYEQYF. The CDR3 bases are TGTGCCAGCAGCCTAGGACAGGGTGATTCCTACGAGCAGTACTTC.

The chain joins TRBV7-9 to TRBJ1-1; D might be TRBD1 (6 bases). V was trimmed by 1 base and J by 0 bases, leaving 9 bases between them. Germline CDR1 and CDR2: SEHNR and FQNEAQ (reference sequence). This CDR3 is 15 amino acids long. Written as DNA, the CDR3 is TGTGCCAGCAGCTTAGTAGGACAGATGAACACTGAAGCTTTCTTT. Amino acid sequence: CASSLVGQMNTEAFF.

The chain links TRBV2 to TRBJ1-4; D uncertain. V lost 4 bases and J lost 2, with 5 bases in between. The CDR3 is 13 residues long. From germline, CDR1 is SNHLY and CDR2 FYNNEI. The DNA for the CDR3 is TGTGCCAGCAGTGGGCCGACTAATGAAAAACTGTTTTTT. Translated, it gives CASSGPTNEKLFF. The variable domain in full, with the rest retrieved from reference TRBV2 and TRBJ1-4, is EPEVTQTPSHQVTQMGQEVILRCVPISNHLYFYWYRQILGQKVEFLVSFYNNEISEKSEIFDDQFSVERPDGSNFTLKIRSTKLEDSAMYFCASSGPTNEKLFFGSGTQLSVL.

This sequence joins TRBV2 and TRBJ2-3, with 9 bases lining up with TRBD2. Germline lookup yields CDR1 SNHLY and CDR2 FYNNEI. CDR3 length: 14 amino acids. The trim removed 6 bases at V and 4 bases at J, leaving 5 bases unmatched. The CDR3 DNA sequence: TGTGCCAGCAGAGAGCGGGGGGTAGCAGATACGCAGTATTTT. Translating it yields CASRERGVADTQYF.

This sequence joins TRBV5-1 and TRBJ2-2, with D possibly being TRBD2 (7 bases). The CDR3 consists of 15 residues. Per germline, CDR1 SGHRS and CDR2 YFSETQ. The V gene lost 4 bases and the J gene lost 6 bases, with 16 bases spanning the gap. DNA of the CDR3: TGCGCCAGCAGCCCCGAACGGGGGGCGGCCGGGGAGCTGTTTTTT. Protein product: CASSPERGAAGELFF.

The chain has TRBV5-8 and TRBJ2-1, with D possibly being TRBD1 (5 bases). The V gene lost 1 base and the J gene lost 4 bases, with 12 bases spanning the gap. Germline V gene sequence: CDR1 SGHTS, CDR2 YDEGEE. This CDR3 has 15 residues. CDR3 nucleotides: TGTGCCAGCAGCTTGTCCCAGGGCAAATACAATGAGCAGTTCTTC. This sequence encodes CASSLSQGKYNEQFF.

J is TRBJ1-2 and V is TRBV5-1, with 9 bases lining up with TRBD1. The CDR3 length is 15 residues. V was clipped by 3 bases and J by 2 bases; unmatched bases: 5. Germline V lookup: CDR1 SGHRS, CDR2 YFSETQ. This chain's CDR3 is CASSSPGQGNYGYTF. The DNA of the CDR3 is TGCGCCAGCAGCTCCCCGGGACAGGGAAACTATGGCTACACCTTC.

V and J are TRBV19 and TRBJ2-4; D is uncertain. Trimming left V 6 bases short and J 8 bases short, with 8 bases between. Germline V gene lookup returns CDR1 LNHDA and CDR2 SQIVND (reference sequence). The length of the CDR3 is 11 residues. The CDR3 protein is CASSQNYIQYF. CDR3 coding DNA: TGTGCCAGTAGCCAAAACTACATTCAGTACTTC.

This chain joins TRBV5-6 and TRBJ2-7, with a tentative D call TRBD2 (7 bases). Trimming removed 7 bases from V and 0 bases from J, with 11 bases in between. The CDR3 loop spans 13 amino acids. Looked up from germline, CDR1 is SGHDT and CDR2 is YYEEEE. DNA for the CDR3: TGTGCCAGCGGGGCGGGGGCCTCCTACGAGCAGTACTTC. Translation gives CASGAGASYEQYF.

The chain links TRBV10-2 to TRBJ2-7; possibly TRBD1 for D (5 bases). The CDR3 contains 11 residues. Looked up from germline, CDR1 is WSHSY and CDR2 is SAAADI. Trimming left V 9 bases short and J 3 bases short, with 9 bases between. CDR3 in amino acids: CASQQDYEQYF. In nucleotides, the CDR3 is TGCGCCAGTCAACAGGACTACGAGCAGTACTTC.

V gene TRBV7-9 combines with J gene TRBJ2-5, with TRBD1 matching 8 bases. CDR3 length: 15 residues. With 3 bases clipped from V and 5 bases from J, the junction kept 8 bases outside the gene matches. Per the germline V gene, CDR1 is SEHNR and CDR2 is FQNEAQ (reference sequence). This chain's CDR3 is CASSLAGQGWETQYF. CDR3 in DNA: TGTGCCAGCAGCTTGGCTGGACAGGGATGGGAGACCCAGTACTTC.

The chain carries TRBV2 and TRBJ2-7; D uncertain. V was clipped by 4 bases and J by 3 bases, with 7 bases between them. Germline loops: CDR1 SNHLY, CDR2 FYNNEI. The CDR3 is made up of 12 amino acids. The DNA of the CDR3 is TGTGCCAGCAGTGTGAGCAACTACGAGCAGTACTTC. This sequence encodes CASSVSNYEQYF.

This chain connects TRBV6-5 to TRBJ1-5, with D unresolved. V shed 0 bases and J shed 0 bases, with 6 bases lying between them. The CDR3 covers 15 residues. The germline gives CDR1 MNHEY, CDR2 SVGAGI. The CDR3 spells CASSYSQYSNQPQHF. CDR3 bases: TGTGCCAGCAGTTACTCTCAGTATAGCAATCAGCCCCAGCATTTT.

A single count supports this clone. The rearrangement links TRBV27 to TRBJ1-1; D perhaps matches TRBD1 (5 bases). Deletions cut 6 bases from V and 0 bases from J, with 8 bases between. Germline-derived CDR1 and CDR2 are MNHEY and SMNVEV (reference sequence). The CDR3 is 13 amino acids. CDR3 in DNA: TGTGCCAGCAGCTTGACAGTGAACACTGAAGCTTTCTTT. This translates into CASSLTVNTEAFF.

The V gene is TRBV28, the J gene TRBJ2-7; 14 bases are shared with TRBD2. Germline V gene data show CDR1 as MDHEN and CDR2 as SYDVKM. V was clipped by 7 bases and J by 8 bases; unmatched bases: 10. The CDR3 runs 15 residues. DNA for the CDR3: TGTGCCAGCACCCAGAGGGGACTAGCGGGAGATCAGCAGTACTTC. Protein: CASTQRGLAGDQQYF. Based on the CDR3 plus reference TRBV28 and TRBJ2-7, the full variable domain is DVKVTQSSRYLVKRTGEKVFLECVQDMDHENMFWYRQDPGLGLRLIYFSYDVKMKEKGDIPEGYSVSREKKERFSLILESASTNQTSMYLCASTQRGLAGDQQYFGPGTRLTVT.

This clone appeared once. V is TRBV5-1 and J is TRBJ2-7; the match to TRBD1 covers 8 bases. Trimming took 4 bases from V and 6 from J; bases not matched to a gene: 9. The CDR3 has 14 residues. CDR1 is SGHRS and CDR2 is YFSETQ in the germline V gene. CDR3 protein: CASSNGQGEGEQYF. CDR3 in DNA: TGCGCCAGCAGCAACGGACAGGGTGAAGGCGAGCAGTACTTC.